This record covers a single T cell receptor beta chain. The data are from a study of blood T cell repertoires in COVID-19. Study in general: The origin of the acute and convalescent COVID-19 samples was the United States, Italy and Spain. Sample material is recorded as cDNA or gDNA derived from T cells, B-cell-depleted T cells, or PBMCs.

As processed by the authors: For nucleated cells, counts were estimated from reference gene primer amplification. Sequencing was performed with immunoSEQ multiplex PCR; in TCRdb, only in-frame clones are kept and a portion is missing. Clonal size and the V and J genes are those of that table, whereas D and trimming came from the DNA. The sample records about 140,000 clones, roughly 90% being singletons. The CDR3 is 16 amino acids. Germline V CDR1 and CDR2: SGHRS, YFSETQ. The V and J ends lost 4 bases and 5 bases, in that order; junction bases with no gene match: 9. The source of this sequence is a man between 70 and 80 years old with acute or convalescent COVID-19. Sequences were obtained from peripheral blood. The rearrangement uses TRBV5-1 and TRBJ2-7; 13 bases agree with TRBD2. CDR3 sequence reads: CASSQTGLAGSHEQYF. CDR3 DNA: TGCGCCAGCAGCCAAACGGGACTAGCGGGAAGCCACGAGCAGTACTTC.